The rows below give T cell receptor beta chains drawn from one sample of a study of blood T cell repertoires in COVID-19. Here immunoSEQ multiplex PCR was the method, and the copy in TCRdb shows in-frame clones only, minus some. The table has approximately 83,000 clones, 77% seen once. Sequenced: peripheral blood. The origin of the receptors is a woman older than 75 with acute or convalescent COVID-19. Both conserved end residues are part of each CDR3. The order of the fields is clone size, D gene, V gene, J gene, CDR3 protein, CDR3 DNA. D genes are given only for firm matches. Not every row has a clone size; where given, it reads once, few, many or a size class.

size: .
D: TRBD1
V: TRBV15
J: TRBJ1-1
CDR3: CATSRGDRGGTEAFF
DNA: TGTGCCACCAGCAGAGGGGACAGGGGAGGCACTGAAGCTTTCTTT

size: once
D: .
V: TRBV6-5
J: TRBJ1-2
CDR3: CASSLTRGGDGYTF
DNA: TGTGCCAGCAGTCTTACTCGGGGGGGAGATGGCTACACCTTC

size: .
D: .
V: TRBV5-1
J: TRBJ1-1
CDR3: CASSAPGQNTEAFF
DNA: TGCGCCAGCAGCGCCCCTGGGCAGAACACTGAAGCTTTCTTT

size: .
D: TRBD1
V: TRBV9
J: TRBJ1-1
CDR3: CASSAVGQGNTEAFF
DNA: TGTGCCAGCAGCGCTGTGGGACAGGGGAACACTGAAGCTTTCTTT

size: .
D: TRBD2
V: TRBV29-1
J: TRBJ2-1
CDR3: CSVGGRAYNEQFF
DNA: TGCAGCGTTGGCGGGAGGGCTTACAATGAGCAGTTCTTC

size: .
D: .
V: TRBV7-2
J: TRBJ2-1
CDR3: CASSLAGRESKQFF
DNA: TGTGCCAGCAGCTTAGCAGGGCGGGAATCAAAGCAGTTCTTC

size: few
D: .
V: TRBV18
J: TRBJ2-7
CDR3: CASSPPGGTGRYEQYF
DNA: TGTGCCAGCTCCCCCCCCGGGGGGACAGGAAGATACGAGCAGTACTTC

size: few
D: TRBD1
V: TRBV5-3
J: TRBJ2-7
CDR3: CARSPDRGKNEQYF
DNA: TGTGCCAGAAGCCCTGACAGGGGAAAGAACGAGCAGTACTTC

size: few
D: .
V: TRBV7-3
J: TRBJ2-1
CDR3: CASSLQGSSDEQFF
DNA: TGTGCCAGCAGCTTACAGGGCAGCTCCGATGAGCAGTTCTTC

size: .
D: .
V: TRBV5-1
J: TRBJ2-7
CDR3: CASSPPEGMREQYF
DNA: TGCGCCAGCAGCCCTCCGGAGGGTATGAGGGAGCAGTACTTC

size: .
D: .
V: TRBV11-2
J: TRBJ1-3
CDR3: CASSFQVFSGNTIYF
DNA: TGTGCCAGCAGCTTTCAGGTTTTCTCTGGAAACACCATATATTTT

size: .
D: .
V: TRBV9
J: TRBJ1-2
CDR3: CASSGLPGGTMYYGYTF
DNA: TGTGCCAGCAGCGGACTACCTGGGGGCACAATGTACTATGGCTACACCTTC

size: few
D: .
V: TRBV6-5
J: TRBJ2-7
CDR3: CASSGILDSYYEQYF
DNA: TGTGCCAGCAGCGGAATTTTAGACAGTTACTACGAGCAGTACTTC

size: once
D: .
V: TRBV23-1
J: TRBJ1-4
CDR3: CASSQKRPEEKLFF
DNA: TGCGCCAGCAGTCAAAAGCGGCCGGAGGAAAAACTGTTTTTT

size: .
D: TRBD2
V: TRBV18
J: TRBJ2-4
CDR3: CASSQLGTSGTFGLQYF
DNA: TGTGCCAGCTCACAACTTGGGACTAGCGGGACTTTTGGGCTTCAGTACTTC

size: .
D: .
V: TRBV18
J: TRBJ1-2
CDR3: CASSPRRGGYTF
DNA: TGTGCCAGCTCACCCCGGAGGGGCGGCTACACCTTC